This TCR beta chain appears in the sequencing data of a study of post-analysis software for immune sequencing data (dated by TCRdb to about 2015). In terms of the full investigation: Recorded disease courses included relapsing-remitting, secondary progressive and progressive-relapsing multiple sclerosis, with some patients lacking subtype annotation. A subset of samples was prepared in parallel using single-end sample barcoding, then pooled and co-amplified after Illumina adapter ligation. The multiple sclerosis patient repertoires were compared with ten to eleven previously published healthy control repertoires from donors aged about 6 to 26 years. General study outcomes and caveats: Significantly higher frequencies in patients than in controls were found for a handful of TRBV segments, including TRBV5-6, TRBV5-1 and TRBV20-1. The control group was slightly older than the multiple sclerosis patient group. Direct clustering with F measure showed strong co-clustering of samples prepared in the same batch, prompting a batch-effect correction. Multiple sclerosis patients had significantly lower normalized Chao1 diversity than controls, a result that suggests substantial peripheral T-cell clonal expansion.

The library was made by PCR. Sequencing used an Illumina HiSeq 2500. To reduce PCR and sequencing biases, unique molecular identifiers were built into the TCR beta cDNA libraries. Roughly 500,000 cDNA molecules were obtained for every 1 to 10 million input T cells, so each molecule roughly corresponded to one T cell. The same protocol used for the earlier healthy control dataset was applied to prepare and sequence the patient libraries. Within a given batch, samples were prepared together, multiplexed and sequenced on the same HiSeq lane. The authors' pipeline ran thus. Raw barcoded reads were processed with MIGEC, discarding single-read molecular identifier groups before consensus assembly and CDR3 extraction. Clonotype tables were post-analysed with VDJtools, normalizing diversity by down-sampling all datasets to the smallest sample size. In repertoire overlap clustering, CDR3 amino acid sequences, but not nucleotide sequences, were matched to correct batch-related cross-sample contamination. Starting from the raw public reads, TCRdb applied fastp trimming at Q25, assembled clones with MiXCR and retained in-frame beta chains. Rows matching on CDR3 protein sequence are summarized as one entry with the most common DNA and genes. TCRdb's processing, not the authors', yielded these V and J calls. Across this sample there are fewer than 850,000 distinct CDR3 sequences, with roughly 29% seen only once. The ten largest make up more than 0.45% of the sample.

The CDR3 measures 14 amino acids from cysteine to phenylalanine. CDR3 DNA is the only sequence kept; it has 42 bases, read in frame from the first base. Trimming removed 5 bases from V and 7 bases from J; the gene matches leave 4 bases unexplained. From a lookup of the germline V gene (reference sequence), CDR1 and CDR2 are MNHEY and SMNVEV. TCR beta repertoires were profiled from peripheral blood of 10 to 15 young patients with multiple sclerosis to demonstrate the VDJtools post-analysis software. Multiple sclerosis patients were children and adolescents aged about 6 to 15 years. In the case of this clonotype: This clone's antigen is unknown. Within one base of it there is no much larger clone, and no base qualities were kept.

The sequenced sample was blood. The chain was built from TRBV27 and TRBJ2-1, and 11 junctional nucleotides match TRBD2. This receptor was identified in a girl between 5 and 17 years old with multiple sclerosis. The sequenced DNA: TGTGCCAGCAGTATAGCGGGAGGGATAAATGAGCAGTTCTTC. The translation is CASSIAGGINEQFF.